Listed here are 10 T cell receptor delta chains from one sample, sequenced in a study of Vδ1+ human thymocytes. Their recognized antigens are unknown. Findings and caveats of the study: In the thymus, TRG and TRD repertoires looked highly polyclonal with Gaussian CDR3 lengths.

The template was reverse-transcribed extracted RNA. CDR3 amplicons came from multiplex PCR with pooled V-gene forward and constant-region reverse primers. TCRdb used CATT to re-call clones from the multiplex PCR reads. Among around 76,000 delta-chain clones listed, approximately 37% were seen once. Sequenced input: Vdelta1+ gamma-delta thymocytes from the thymus. Subset: FACS-sorted CD3+ TCRalphabeta- TCRVdelta1+ TCRVdelta2- thymocytes. The source is a boy under two years old who had congenital heart surgery.

Only a few counts were recorded for this clone. This chain uses TRDV1 with TRDJ1; 8 positions agree with TRDD3. In germline, CDR1 is TSWWSYY, CDR2 QGS. J gave up 0 bases and V 5 bases, and 17 bases lay outside the gene matches. The CDR3 has 19 residues. The CDR3 loop is CALGPIPVLGGLYTDKLIF. The CDR3 DNA is TGTGCTCTTGGGCCGATTCCCGTACTGGGGGGCTTGTACACCGATAAACTCATCTTT.

This rearrangement joins TRDV1 to TRDJ1, with a weak D call TRDD2 (5 bases). The germline V gene encodes CDR1 TSWWSYY and CDR2 QGS. The CDR3 loop spans 19 amino acids. V gave up 3 bases and J gave up 4 bases, with 27 bases separating them. The CDR3 region has the DNA TGTGCTCTTGGGGATCGCCTACCCCTCTGGCCGGGGTTTATCGATAAACTCATCTTT. Translation gives CALGDRLPLWPGFIDKLIF.

This clone was detected only a few times. The chain uses TRDV1 and TRDJ1; 9 positions match TRDD3. Germline CDR1 and CDR2: TSWWSYY and QGS. J lost 2 bases, V lost 2 bases, and 12 bases had no gene match. This CDR3 comprises 18 residues. The DNA for the CDR3 is TGTGCTCTTGGGGAATTGCCAGGCTGGGGGATTAGGACCGATAAACTCATCTTT. Translating gives CALGELPGWGIRTDKLIF.

The table lists this clone with a few counts. This chain connects TRDV1 to TRDJ1, with TRDD3 identical over 13 bases. V was clipped by 2 bases and J by 3 bases; unmatched bases: 24. Germline CDR1 TSWWSYY, CDR2 QGS. This CDR3 is 23 amino acids long. CDR3 loop: CALGESMGFPGEPTGGYADKLIF. In DNA form, the CDR3 reads TGTGCTCTTGGGGAATCTATGGGCTTCCCGGGGGAGCCTACTGGGGGATACGCCGATAAACTCATCTTT.

The rearrangement uses TRDV1 and TRDJ1; D remains ambiguous. V lost 6 bases and J 3 bases, leaving 23 bases between the germline ends. This CDR3 is 17 amino acids long. Germline V gene data show CDR1 as TSWWSYY and CDR2 as QGS. The CDR3 nucleotides are TGTGCTCTTGGCGCCACTCCTTATTCCCCCGCATCCGATAAACTCATCTTT. Translating it yields CALGATPYSPASDKLIF.

This clone has only a few counts. The chain uses TRDV1 and TRDJ1; the match to TRDD3 covers 10 bases. V lost 8 bases and J lost 0; bases outside the gene matches: 33. Germline CDR1 reads TSWWSYY; CDR2 reads QGS. CDR3 length equals 24 residues. The CDR3 reads CALIILYEAPLTGGFRPYTDKLIF. In DNA, the CDR3 is TGTGCTCTTATTATACTATACGAGGCCCCCCTCACTGGGGGATTCCGCCCGTACACCGATAAACTCATCTTT.

V is TRDV1 and J is TRDJ1; maybe TRDD3 (6 bases). The CDR3 runs 22 residues. The germline V gene encodes CDR1 TSWWSYY and CDR2 QGS. The V gene lost 0 bases and the J gene lost 0 bases, with 29 bases spanning the gap. Written as DNA, the CDR3 is TGTGCTCTTGGGGAACTAGTTTACCTACGGTGGGGGCCGTCCCAGTACACCGATAAACTCATCTTT. It is translated as CALGELVYLRWGPSQYTDKLIF.

Comment on this clone: One end of the junction is discordant with germline, which a read error may explain. V usage is TRDV1 and J usage is TRDJ1; TRDD3 is a possible D gene (10 bases). Germline CDR1 is TSWWSYY and CDR2 is QGS. This CDR3 spans 22 amino acids. The CDR3 sequence: CARGEISPFLLMGDTGHDKLIF. CDR3 in DNA: TGTGCTCGTGGGGAAATCTCCCCCTTCCTACTGATGGGGGATACTGGCCACGATAAACTCATCTTT.

The sample holds a few counts of this clone. This chain uses TRDV1 with TRDJ1; D gene unclear. There are 12 residues in the CDR3. With 2 bases removed from V and 0 bases from J, the gap between germline ends came to 1 base. Germline V lookup: CDR1 TSWWSYY, CDR2 QGS. CDR3 sequence: CALGEYTDKLIF. Here the CDR3 DNA reads TGTGCTCTTGGGGAATACACCGATAAACTCATCTTT.

The V call is TRDV1, the J call TRDJ1; 11 nucleotides align to TRDD3. Germline CDR1 TSWWSYY, CDR2 QGS. The CDR3 is 18 residues long. Losses at the gene ends were 8 bases for V and 4 bases for J; bases not matched to a gene: 18. The CDR3 DNA follows: TGTGCTCTTTGGCCCCCCGTTTTACTGGGGGATATCTACGATAAACTCATCTTT. Its translation is CALWPPVLLGDIYDKLIF.